The rows below give T cell receptor beta chains drawn from one sample of a study of cytomegalovirus exposure and HLA in healthy donors. Sequencing was performed with immunoSEQ multiplex PCR; in TCRdb, only in-frame clones are kept and a portion is missing. The table has 150,000 to 200,000 clones, about four fifths seen once. Sequences were obtained from PBMCs. These receptor sequences come from a man younger than 40 in good health and CMV-seropositive. Each CDR3 is given with its conserved first and last residue. D genes are given only for firm matches. Expanded clones get a size class; other rows say once, few or many, or leave the size out.

V gene	D gene	J gene	clone size	CDR3 DNA	CDR3 protein
TRBV10-3	TRBD1	TRBJ1-4	NA	TGTGCCATCAGTGCTTCTGGACAGGGCCCCTCTGAAAAACTGTTTTTT	CAISASGQGPSEKLFF
TRBV27	TRBD1	TRBJ1-1	NA	TGTGCCAGCAGTTTAATCCCGGGACAGGAAGCTTTCTTT	CASSLIPGQEAFF
TRBV11-3	TRBD2	TRBJ2-3	few	TGTGCCAGCAGCTTAGCGGCCGGCGGGGGGGCCGCAGATACGCAGTATTTT	CASSLAAGGGAADTQYF
TRBV27	TRBD2	TRBJ2-7	once	TGTGCCAGCAGTTTAGGAGGTCCGGGGAGACTAGCGGGACAATCCTACGAGCAGTACTTC	CASSLGGPGRLAGQSYEQYF
TRBV6-5	TRBD1	TRBJ1-1	NA	TGTGCCAGCAGTTACCGCCGGACAGGGATGAACACTGAAGCTTTCTTT	CASSYRRTGMNTEAFF
TRBV2	NA	TRBJ1-2	NA	TGTGCCAGCAGTGAATCCTGGGGACTTGGGGATGGCTACACCTTC	CASSESWGLGDGYTF
TRBV5-1	NA	TRBJ2-7	NA	TGCGCCAGCAGCTTGGGGCCCGAGCAGTACTTC	CASSLGPEQYF
TRBV6-1	TRBD1	TRBJ1-1	NA	TGTGCCAGCAGTGATTGGGGCAGGGGGCAGTCAACTGAAGCTTTCTTT	CASSDWGRGQSTEAFF
TRBV14	TRBD2	TRBJ2-5	NA	TGTGCCAGCAGGGGGGGGAGGTCGCGTCAAGAGACCCAGTACTTC	CASRGGRSRQETQYF
TRBV2	NA	TRBJ1-1	NA	TGTGCCAGCAAAGAACAGCCGAACACTGAAGCTTTCTTT	CASKEQPNTEAFF
TRBV2	TRBD1	TRBJ2-7	NA	TGTGCCAGCAGAGACACAGGGGGCCCCTACGAGCAGTACTTC	CASRDTGGPYEQYF
TRBV14	NA	TRBJ2-2	NA	TGTGCCAGCAGCCAAGATCCGGGTATCGGGGAGCTGTTTTTT	CASSQDPGIGELFF
TRBV19	NA	TRBJ1-1	NA	TGTGCCAGTAGTATAAGGGCGGGGCAGGGGAACACTGAAGCTTTCTTT	CASSIRAGQGNTEAFF
TRBV7-2	TRBD1	TRBJ2-1	NA	TGTGCCAGCAGCTTAGTGGGACAGGGTCCCTACAATGAGCAGTTCTTC	CASSLVGQGPYNEQFF
TRBV30	NA	TRBJ1-1	NA	TGTGCCTGGAATCGGGTGAACACTGAAGCTTTCTTT	CAWNRVNTEAFF
TRBV10-3	TRBD1	TRBJ1-3	NA	TGTGCCATCAGTGACGGGACAGGGGGATTCTCTGGAAACACCATATATTTT	CAISDGTGGFSGNTIYF
TRBV6-5	NA	TRBJ1-2	NA	TGTGCCAGCAACCAACCCGGACACGAGGATGGCTACACCTTC	CASNQPGHEDGYTF
TRBV6-5	TRBD1	TRBJ2-7	NA	TGTGCCAGCAGTTACGCGGGACAGGGTCTCACCTACGAGCAGTACTTC	CASSYAGQGLTYEQYF
TRBV6-1	NA	TRBJ1-1	NA	TGTGCCAGCAGTGAGGGGACTTTGAACACTGAAGCTTTCTTT	CASSEGTLNTEAFF
TRBV7-9	TRBD1	TRBJ2-2	NA	TGTGCCAGCAGCTTGGGCTCCGGGACAGCGAACACCGGGGAGCTGTTTTTT	CASSLGSGTANTGELFF